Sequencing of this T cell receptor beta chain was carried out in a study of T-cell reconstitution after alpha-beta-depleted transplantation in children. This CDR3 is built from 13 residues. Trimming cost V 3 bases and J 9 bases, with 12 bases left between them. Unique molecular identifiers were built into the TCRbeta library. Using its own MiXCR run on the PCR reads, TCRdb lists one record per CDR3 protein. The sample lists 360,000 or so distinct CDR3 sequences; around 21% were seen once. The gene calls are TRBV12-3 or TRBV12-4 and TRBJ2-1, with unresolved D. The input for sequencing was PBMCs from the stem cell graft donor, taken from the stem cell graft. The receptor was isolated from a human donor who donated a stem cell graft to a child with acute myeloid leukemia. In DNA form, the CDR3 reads TGTGCCAGCAGTTTCGTCCTTGGATCTGAGCAGTTCTTC. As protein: CASSFVLGSEQFF.